These 31 T cell receptor beta chains originate from one sample sequenced in a study of blood T cell repertoires in COVID-19. Profiled with immunoSEQ multiplex PCR; TCRdb holds only in-frame clones, not every one. The sample contains about 270,000 clones, less than 95% of which appear only once. Sequenced input: PBMCs or T cells enriched from blood (not recorded which). Receptor source: a middle-aged man who had been exposed to COVID-19.

This rearrangement joins TRBV6-5 to TRBJ1-1; D is perhaps TRBD1 (6 bases). This CDR3 spans 15 amino acids. Per the germline V gene, CDR1 is MNHEY and CDR2 is SVGAGI. With 2 bases removed from V and 1 base from J, the gap between germline ends came to 11 bases. The CDR3 sequence: CASSYQGSKNTEAFF. CDR3 coding DNA: TGTGCCAGCAGTTACCAGGGGTCGAAGAACACTGAAGCTTTCTTT.

The V call is TRBV14, the J call TRBJ2-1, with 12 bases identical to TRBD2. Germline V CDR1 and CDR2: SGHDN, FVKESK. The V and J ends lost 4 bases and 10 bases, in that order; junction bases with no gene match: 8. The CDR3 covers 15 residues. The CDR3 loop is CASSRRLAGVGEQFF. The CDR3 nucleotides are TGTGCCAGCAGCCGACGACTAGCGGGAGTGGGGGAGCAGTTCTTC.

This chain joins TRBV11-2 and TRBJ2-5; 11 bases match TRBD2. Trimming cost V 8 bases and J 2 bases; bases outside gene matches: 7. The V gene's germline CDR1 is SGHAT and CDR2 FQNNGV. The CDR3 sequence is 15 residues long. CDR3 nucleotide sequence: TGTGCCAGCGCATGGGGACTAGCGGATCAAGAGACCCAGTACTTC. This sequence encodes CASAWGLADQETQYF.

This clone occurred once. The chain has TRBV27 and TRBJ1-5; D not resolved. V was trimmed by 1 base and J by 0 bases, leaving 7 bases between them. The CDR3 extends over 15 amino acids. CDR1 is MNHEY, CDR2 SMNVEV, per germline (reference sequence). The CDR3 region has the DNA TGTGCCAGCAGTTTATTCGGTAGTAGCAATCAGCCCCAGCATTTT. This sequence encodes CASSLFGSSNQPQHF.

The chain carries TRBV5-6 and TRBJ2-5; D is unresolved. The length of the CDR3 is 14 residues. Trimming took 5 bases from V and 0 from J, leaving 11 bases between them. CDR1 is SGHDT, CDR2 YYEEEE, per germline. This CDR3 reads CASSLPSYQETQYF. DNA of the CDR3: TGTGCCAGCAGTCTCCCTTCCTACCAAGAGACCCAGTACTTC.

The chain joins TRBV10-3 to TRBJ2-7, with D perhaps TRBD2 (5 bases). Germline V gives CDR1 ENHRY, CDR2 SYGVKD. The V gene lost 0 bases and the J gene lost 3 bases, with 9 bases spanning the gap. The CDR3 contains 14 residues. This CDR3 reads CAISESERDYEQYF. The CDR3 nucleotides read TGTGCCATCAGTGAGTCCGAACGGGACTACGAGCAGTACTTC.

The rearrangement uses TRBV2 and TRBJ1-4, with D possibly TRBD1 on 6 matching bases. Germline V gene lookup returns CDR1 SNHLY and CDR2 FYNNEI. V was clipped by 6 bases and J by 5 bases, with 7 bases between them. This CDR3 is 12 amino acids long. The CDR3 DNA reads as TGTGCCAGCAGGACAGGCAATGAAAAACTGTTTTTT. Amino acids: CASRTGNEKLFF.

V and J are TRBV6-5 and TRBJ1-2; 7 bases agree with TRBD1. This CDR3 is built from 15 residues. V was clipped by 4 bases and J by 2 bases; unmatched bases: 7. Germline V gene data show CDR1 as MNHEY and CDR2 as SVGAGI. DNA for the CDR3: TGTGCCAGCAGTTTTTGGACAGGTGAAAACTATGGCTACACCTTC. Its protein product is CASSFWTGENYGYTF.

This chain connects TRBV6-6 to TRBJ2-5, with 11 bases lining up with TRBD1. This CDR3 is 15 amino acids long. The junction had 5 bases not matched to a gene; V was cut back by 3 bases and J by 5 bases. The V gene's germline CDR1 is MNHNY and CDR2 SVGAGI (reference sequence). In DNA form, the CDR3 reads TGTGCCAGCAGTTATGGGACAGGGGGATTGGAGACCCAGTACTTC. This gives the protein CASSYGTGGLETQYF.

The chain couples TRBV19 to TRBJ1-2; D gene ambiguous. Germline V gene sequence: CDR1 LNHDA, CDR2 SQIVND (reference sequence). CDR3 size: 14 residues. Trimming left V 7 bases short and J 4 bases short, with 16 bases between. The CDR3 sequence is CASTTATGGYGYTF. The DNA for the CDR3 is TGTGCCAGTACTACCGCCACGGGTGGCTATGGCTACACCTTC.

This clone was counted between two and nine times. This chain connects TRBV9 to TRBJ2-1; D is undetermined. The CDR3 has 15 amino acids. Germline-derived CDR1 and CDR2 are SGDLS and YYNGEE. Trimming pared 2 bases from V and 4 bases from J, leaving 13 bases between. In DNA, the CDR3 is TGTGCCAGCAGCGTGGCGCCCAGCGCGTACAATGAGCAGTTCTTC. Its protein is CASSVAPSAYNEQFF.

The chain has TRBV19 and TRBJ1-5; no definite D call. The CDR3 covers 14 residues. V gave up 3 bases and J gave up 7 bases, with 13 bases separating them. Germline V gene data show CDR1 as LNHDA and CDR2 as SQIVND (reference sequence). CDR3 amino acids: CASSINSGKQPQHF. CDR3 DNA: TGTGCCAGTAGTATTAATAGCGGAAAACAGCCCCAGCATTTT.

The chain links TRBV11-3 to TRBJ2-7; a weak D match, TRBD1 (6 bases). Germline loops: CDR1 SGHNT, CDR2 YENEEA. V was cut by 5 bases and J by 5 bases, with 13 bases left in between. This CDR3 region has 13 residues. CDR3 protein: CASSPGDYHEQYF. CDR3 in DNA: TGTGCCAGCAGCCCAGGGGATTACCACGAGCAGTACTTC.

The rearrangement joins TRBV5-1 to TRBJ2-1, with D unclear. V shed 0 bases and J shed 0 bases, with 4 bases lying between them. Germline CDR1 and CDR2: SGHRS and YFSETQ. The CDR3 is 14 amino acids. The CDR3 region is CASSLDSSYNEQFF. The CDR3 bases are TGCGCCAGCAGCTTGGACAGCTCCTACAATGAGCAGTTCTTC.

The chain recombines TRBV6-1 with TRBJ1-1, with 9 bases fitting TRBD1. V was pared by 5 bases and J by 5 bases, with 12 bases of the junction left unmatched. The CDR3 is 16 residues long. Germline CDR1 is MNHNS and CDR2 is SASEGT. In nucleotides, the CDR3 is TGTGCCAGCAGTCAAGATAGGACAGGGGCGAGTACTGAAGCTTTCTTT. Translated: CASSQDRTGASTEAFF.

The chain has TRBV11-2 and TRBJ2-4, with TRBD2 matching 9 bases. V shed 5 bases and J 4 bases; nucleotides not matched to a gene: 0. The CDR3 is 13 residues long. The V gene's germline CDR1 is SGHAT and CDR2 FQNNGV. The CDR3 is CASSAGGKNIQYF. CDR3 nucleotide sequence: TGTGCCAGCAGCGCGGGGGGGAAAAACATTCAGTACTTC.

This clone appeared a single time. Other DNA sequences of this sample code for an identical CDR3. The chain carries TRBV28 and TRBJ1-2; D ambiguous. Germline V gives CDR1 MDHEN, CDR2 SYDVKM. Between the trimmed V and J ends, which lost 2 bases and 3 bases, there was a span of 4 bases. This CDR3 region has 12 residues. CDR3 protein: CASSLRDYGYTF. CDR3 coding DNA: TGTGCCAGCAGTTTACGAGACTATGGCTACACCTTC.

V usage is TRBV10-3 and J usage is TRBJ1-1; D is undetermined. The CDR3 consists of 13 residues. The V gene's germline CDR1 is ENHRY and CDR2 SYGVKD. Deletions cut 4 bases from V and 1 base from J, with 7 bases between. The CDR3, as DNA: TGTGCCATCAGTGGACAAGCGAACACTGAAGCTTTCTTT. It specifies CAISGQANTEAFF.

The chain employs TRBV5-1 and TRBJ2-1; D unclear. The CDR3 covers 12 residues. CDR1 and CDR2 from the germline V gene are SGHRS and YFSETQ. The V end lost 0 bases, the J end lost 7 bases, and 5 bases lay between the germline ends. CDR3 sequence reads: CASSLVENEQFF. CDR3 coding DNA: TGCGCCAGCAGCTTGGTAGAGAATGAGCAGTTCTTC.

This sequence joins TRBV2 and TRBJ1-1; D is ambiguous. Trimming removed 4 bases from V and 8 bases from J, with 20 bases in between. The CDR3 covers 15 residues. Looked up from germline, CDR1 is SNHLY and CDR2 is FYNNEI. The CDR3 here is CASSAAGLVSGEAFF. The DNA for the CDR3 is TGTGCCAGCAGTGCTGCGGGGTTGGTATCGGGCGAAGCTTTCTTT.

This clone has more than one count but fewer than ten. This chain joins TRBV28 and TRBJ1-4; D perhaps matches TRBD1 (6 bases). The V gene's germline CDR1 is MDHEN and CDR2 SYDVKM. Trimming took 6 bases from V and 8 from J, leaving 25 bases between them. The CDR3 length is 17 residues. CDR3 coding DNA: TGTGCCAGCAGACCGATGATCCGGGACAAGGGAGAAGAAAAACTGTTTTTT. Translated: CASRPMIRDKGEEKLFF.

The chain recombines TRBV5-1 with TRBJ2-7, with TRBD1 matching over 8 bases. V was pared by 2 bases and J by 3 bases, with 7 bases of the junction left unmatched. Germline V gene sequence: CDR1 SGHRS, CDR2 YFSETQ. This CDR3 has 15 amino acids. CDR3 nucleotide sequence: TGCGCCAGCAGCTTAGGACAGGGAAGGTTCTACGAGCAGTACTTC. Protein product: CASSLGQGRFYEQYF.

This clone has just a few counts. V and J are TRBV6-4 and TRBJ2-7; tentatively, D is TRBD2 (5 bases). Germline V gene sequence: CDR1 MRHNA, CDR2 SNTAGT. Between the trimmed V and J ends, which lost 3 bases and 6 bases, there was a span of 18 bases. The length of the CDR3 is 15 residues. CDR3 sequence reads: CASSESVEGTGEQYF. The CDR3 DNA follows: TGTGCCAGCAGTGAGTCGGTCGAGGGCACCGGCGAGCAGTACTTC.

This sequence joins TRBV2 and TRBJ1-2; D gene uncertain. Between the trimmed V and J ends, which lost 6 bases and 8 bases, there was a span of 10 bases. The germline CDR1 and CDR2 sequences are SNHLY and FYNNEI. There are 11 residues in the CDR3. CDR3 in DNA: TGTGCCAGCAGCGAGGAGGGAGGCTACACCTTC. It specifies CASSEEGGYTF. Full variable domain (remainder filled in from reference TRBV2 and TRBJ1-2): EPEVTQTPSHQVTQMGQEVILRCVPISNHLYFYWYRQILGQKVEFLVSFYNNEISEKSEIFDDQFSVERPDGSNFTLKIRSTKLEDSAMYFCASSEEGGYTFGSGTRLTVV.

Concerning this clone: Other DNA variants within this sample encode the same CDR3. The V call is TRBV3-1 (or the pseudogene TRBV3-2), the J call TRBJ1-1; possibly TRBD1 for D (6 bases). Trimming removed 1 base at V and 4 bases at J, with 7 bases between. CDR1 is LGHDT and CDR2 is YNNKEL in the germline V gene (reference sequence). The CDR3 consists of 13 residues. In DNA form, the CDR3 reads TGTGCCAGCAGCCAAGTAGGGGGCACTGAAGCTTTCTTT. Protein product: CASSQVGGTEAFF.

CDR3 residues: CASSESVISTDTQYF. In nucleotides, the CDR3 is TGCGCCAGCAGTGAGTCCGTTATTAGCACAGATACGCAGTATTTT. The chain combines TRBV10-1 with TRBJ2-3; D gene uncertain. The CDR3 has 15 amino acids. Germline loops: CDR1 WNHNN, CDR2 SYGVQD (reference sequence). V lost 0 bases and J lost 0, with 7 bases in between.

The chain has TRBV27 and TRBJ1-1; TRBD1 matches at 9 bases. V lost 3 bases to trimming and J lost 7 bases; unmatched junction nucleotides: 3. Germline CDR1 reads MNHEY; CDR2 reads SMNVEV (reference sequence). The CDR3 length is 13 residues. The CDR3 reads CASSLTGGFEAFF. The CDR3 nucleotides read TGTGCCAGCAGTTTGACAGGGGGATTTGAAGCTTTCTTT.

The rearrangement uses TRBV28 and TRBJ1-1; 9 bases are shared with TRBD1. The germline V gene encodes CDR1 MDHEN and CDR2 SYDVKM. The CDR3 has 15 residues. Trimming took 6 bases from V and 4 from J; bases not matched to a gene: 9. CDR3 nucleotide sequence: TGTGCCAGCAGAACTTTGGGACAGGGTGGCACTGAAGCTTTCTTT. This gives the protein CASRTLGQGGTEAFF.

This rearrangement joins TRBV11-3 to TRBJ2-7, with 7 bases that match TRBD1. The CDR3 consists of 14 residues. Trimming removed 5 bases from V and 2 bases from J; junction bases left unmatched: 6. Germline assignment: CDR1 SGHNT and CDR2 YENEEA. The CDR3, as DNA: TGTGCCAGCAGCGGTCGGGACAGTCCCTACGAGCAGTACTTC. It codes for CASSGRDSPYEQYF.

A single count supports this clone. The chain joins TRBV4-1 to TRBJ1-1; no clear D gene. The germline V and J ends were trimmed by 0 bases and 10 bases, with 15 bases remaining between them. Germline V CDR1 and CDR2: MGHRA, YSYEKL. CDR3 length equals 14 residues. CDR3: CASSQDLAPERAFF. CDR3 nucleotide sequence: TGCGCCAGCAGCCAAGATCTGGCGCCAGAGCGAGCTTTCTTT.

The gene calls are TRBV7-2 and TRBJ2-5; D unresolved. V lost 5 bases to trimming and J lost 5 bases, with 9 bases between them. The CDR3 spans 12 residues. CDR1 and CDR2 (germline): SGHTA, FQGNSA. The CDR3 DNA reads TGTGCCAGCAGCCCCCTGCGGGAGACCCAGTACTTC. This translates into CASSPLRETQYF.